A single T cell receptor (beta chain) is shown here with its context. Its antigen is currently unknown. The sample belongs to a study of cytomegalovirus exposure and HLA in healthy donors. This CDR3 has 16 residues. Trimming removed 5 bases from V and 2 bases from J; junction bases left unmatched: 10. The germline V gene has CDR1 SGHNT and CDR2 YENEEA. Study-wide results and limits: Reported performance of the classifier showed diagnosis of cytomegalovirus status with high specificity and sensitivity.

The PCR made use of 60 Vbeta and 13 Jbeta primers. Assay used: immunoSEQ multiplex PCR; TCRdb lists only in-frame clones, some missing. Of under 95,000 clones listed, roughly 80% were seen once; the top ten hold approximately 1%. Source material: PBMCs. J is TRBJ2-3 and V is TRBV11-3; 7 nucleotides align to TRBD2. The clonotype originates from a male donor in good health and CMV-seronegative. Here the CDR3 DNA reads TGTGCCAGCAGCCCCGGAAAACGGGGGGACACAGATACGCAGTATTTT. Translating gives CASSPGKRGDTDTQYF.